Each of the 8 T cell receptor beta chains below was sequenced from the same sample in a study of cytomegalovirus exposure and HLA in healthy donors. The method was immunoSEQ multiplex PCR; TCRdb's version includes in-frame clones alone and lacks a portion of them. The data show about 160,000 clones, with more than 75% seen just once and about 3% held by the top ten. The sample was PBMCs. The receptor set was obtained from a man younger than 35 in good health and CMV-seronegative.

Concerning this clone: Other DNA variants within this sample encode the same CDR3. The J gene is TRBJ2-1, the V gene TRBV29-1; D is possibly TRBD1 (5 bases). The germline V and J ends were trimmed by 6 bases and 5 bases, with 11 bases remaining between them. Germline lookup yields CDR1 SQVTM and CDR2 ANQGSEA. This CDR3 is built from 12 residues. The CDR3 nucleotides read TGCAGCGTGGAGTTCAGGGACAATGAGCAGTTCTTC. Residues: CSVEFRDNEQFF.

The chain has TRBV18 and TRBJ2-1; 10 bases align to TRBD2. The CDR3 loop spans 15 amino acids. Germline CDR1 KGHSH, CDR2 LQKENI. Trimming removed 6 bases from V and 3 bases from J; junction bases left unmatched: 5. CDR3 sequence: CASSPSGGDYNEQFF. The CDR3, as DNA: TGTGCCAGCTCGCCTAGCGGGGGAGACTACAATGAGCAGTTCTTC.

This clone was seen only once. The gene calls are TRBV29-1 and TRBJ1-1; D unclear. V lost 5 bases, J lost 11 bases, and 15 bases lay in between. Germline V gene sequence: CDR1 SQVTM, CDR2 ANQGSEA. The CDR3 runs 11 residues. The CDR3 here is CSVKNSGLAFF. CDR3 sequence (DNA): TGCAGCGTTAAAAACTCAGGATTGGCTTTCTTT.

The chain employs TRBV27 and TRBJ1-2; 11 bases fit TRBD1. This CDR3 region has 13 residues. Germline loops: CDR1 MNHEY, CDR2 SMNVEV (reference sequence). The ends lost 4 bases at V and 8 bases at J; junction bases unmatched: 3. In DNA form, the CDR3 reads TGTGCCAGCAGTTGGGGACAGGGGGGGGGCTACACCTTC. It specifies CASSWGQGGGYTF.

The CDR3 is CASSSADRELQPQHF. CDR3 nucleotides: TGCGCCAGCAGCTCGGCGGACAGGGAGTTGCAGCCCCAGCATTTT. V is TRBV4-1 and J is TRBJ1-5; TRBD1 agrees at 8 bases. CDR1 is MGHRA, CDR2 YSYEKL, per germline. The CDR3 is 15 residues long. With V trimmed by 5 bases and J by 7 bases, 10 bases remained unmatched.

V usage is TRBV5-1 and J usage is TRBJ2-3, with 10 positions matching TRBD2. Germline assignment: CDR1 SGHRS and CDR2 YFSETQ. The CDR3 is 13 residues long. V was clipped by 9 bases and J by 6 bases; unmatched bases: 7. The CDR3 reads CATSSGGGDTQYF. In nucleotides, the CDR3 is TGCGCCACCTCTAGCGGGGGAGGCGATACGCAGTATTTT.

The J gene is TRBJ2-7, the V gene TRBV6-1; TRBD1 is a possible D gene (5 bases). The germline V and J ends were trimmed by 5 bases and 0 bases, with 14 bases remaining between them. The CDR3 consists of 15 residues. CDR1 and CDR2 from the germline V gene are MNHNS and SASEGT. The CDR3 sequence: CASSPIGVSSYEQYF. The DNA for the CDR3 is TGTGCCAGCAGTCCCATAGGGGTGAGCTCCTACGAGCAGTACTTC.

The gene calls are TRBV9 and TRBJ2-2; D not certain. CDR3 length equals 17 residues. The V gene lost 0 bases and the J gene lost 1 base, with 13 bases spanning the gap. Germline-derived CDR1 and CDR2 are SGDLS and YYNGEE. The CDR3 reads CASSVVSTSQNTGELFF. CDR3 in DNA: TGTGCCAGCAGCGTAGTATCGACTTCCCAGAACACCGGGGAGCTGTTTTTT.